The T cell receptor (beta chain) described here comes from a study of T cell responses to AZD1222 COVID-19 vaccine (dated by TCRdb to the early 2020s). Regarding the research as a whole: AZD1222 recipients whose second dose came at about 4 weeks and those whose second dose came at about 12 weeks were combined into one group, since spike-specific TCR depth and breadth did not differ between the two schedules. A total of approximately 240 trial participants underwent TCR sequencing, of whom around 200 received two doses of AZD1222 and about 25 received two doses of the MenACWY control vaccine. Trial participants were enrolled into age subgroups of 18-55, 56-69 and 70-plus years, which contained approximately 150, 28 and 58 TCR-sequenced participants, respectively. General conclusions and limits of the study: No day 14 peak-response samples were available, so repertoires were characterized only after the peak T cell response. Conclusions about previously exposed vaccinees are limited, since just five to seven AZD1222 recipients were seropositive for SARS-CoV-2 at baseline. After two AZD1222 doses, both the breadth and the depth of spike-specific TCRs were significantly higher than at day 0 and than in MenACWY recipients. The whole spike protein was spanned by vaccine-associated CD4 TCRs, and dominant responses were seen in regions 160-218 and 743-854. Participants were mostly white British and included more females than males, and it was suggested by the authors that clonal diversity may have been underestimated. The 56-69-year group was small, and its depth increase did not reach significance, likely because of low power. Reportedly, almost half of the unique spike-specific TCRs recognized epitopes lying outside the regions that are mutated in the B.1.351 and B.1.1.7 variants.

The CDR3 regions of human TCRbeta chains were analyzed by immunosequencing. For the original study's pipeline: TCRs in the repertoires were compared against a reference library of SARS-CoV-2-specific TCRs that had been generated with the MIRA antigen-specificity platform. Breadth was defined as the fraction of unique TCRs that were SARS-CoV-2-associated, and depth was defined as the fraction of total T cells that were SARS-CoV-2-associated. Each spike-specific TCR was assigned to its reactive spike region and to a CD4 or CD8 class using the MIRA data. Log10-transformed breadth and depth values were compared by one-way ANOVA with Sidak's multiple comparisons tests. TCRdb stores this immuneACCESS table with in-frame sequences only. Part of the clones is absent; in the studies checked, under half of the shortfall reflects unresolved V genes, and no reason is known for the rest. The V and J calls and clone size come from that table; D and trimming were worked out from the DNA. Counted in this sample were 95,000 to 150,000 clones; 80% to 90% of them appeared once. The ten largest make up just under 9.5% of the sample.

As regards this clone: Its specific antigen is unknown. There are no base qualities to consult, and no much larger clone falls within one base.

Interpreted using the paper, the time point label stands for: baseline before first vaccination. Vaccinee samples were obtained from the UK trials COV001 and COV002, which included a single-blind randomized controlled phase 2/3 trial of AZD1222 (ChAdOx1 nCoV-19) in healthy adults. For TCRbeta chain sequencing, PBMC samples from trial participants were taken at day 0 and at day 28 after the second dose. V and J are truncated by 2 bases and 2 bases respectively, leaving an intervening sequence of 17 bases. The germline V gene yields SGHRS for CDR1 and YFSETQ for CDR2. The CDR3 spans 17 residues, from the cysteine through the phenylalanine. Only the CDR3 part of the read is kept: 51 bases, read in frame from the first base.

The source was peripheral blood, collected on day 0 of AZD1222 vaccination. The clonotype originates from an adult in good health. The chain was built from TRBV5-1 and TRBJ2-1; perhaps TRBD1 is the D gene, with 5 bases matching. This receptor has the CDR3 CASSFLETALPYNEQFF. The bases read TGCGCCAGCAGCTTTTTGGAGACAGCGTTACCCTACAATGAGCAGTTCTTC.